These T cell receptor beta chains were read from a single sample in a study of blood T cell repertoires in COVID-19. Profiling relied on immunoSEQ multiplex PCR, and the TCRdb table lists in-frame clones only, not all of them. The repertoire consists of 100,000 to 150,000 clones, with nearly 70% occurring once and the leading ten covering around 2%. Sequencing was done on a sample of peripheral blood. The receptors shown here come from a woman aged 70-85 years with acute or convalescent COVID-19. The CDR3 runs from the conserved cysteine through the conserved F or W. D genes are given only for firm matches. The listing skips clone size in some rows; elsewhere it reads once, few, many or a size class.

d_call: TRBD1; v_call: TRBV6-5; clone_size: .; j_call: TRBJ2-7; cdr3_nt: TGTGCCAGCAGTACACAGGGGGAGCAGTACTTC; cdr3_aa: CASSTQGEQYF
d_call: .; v_call: TRBV19; clone_size: .; j_call: TRBJ2-3; cdr3_nt: TGTGCCAGTAACCAGGGCAAAACAGATACGCAGTATTTT; cdr3_aa: CASNQGKTDTQYF
d_call: TRBD1; v_call: TRBV5-1; clone_size: few; j_call: TRBJ1-2; cdr3_nt: TGCGCCAGCAGCTCGGGGGACAGAGAACCTAACTATGGCTACACCTTC; cdr3_aa: CASSSGDREPNYGYTF
d_call: TRBD1; v_call: TRBV29-1; clone_size: .; j_call: TRBJ2-5; cdr3_nt: TGCAGCGTTAAGTCGAGGGGGCCCCAAGAGACCCAGTACTTC; cdr3_aa: CSVKSRGPQETQYF
d_call: TRBD2; v_call: TRBV6-5; clone_size: .; j_call: TRBJ2-1; cdr3_nt: TGTGCCAGCAGTAGGCCGGGACTAGTCGGCAATGAGCAGTTCTTC; cdr3_aa: CASSRPGLVGNEQFF
d_call: TRBD1; v_call: TRBV28; clone_size: .; j_call: TRBJ2-7; cdr3_nt: TGTGCCAGCAGCCCTCGAGGGACAGGTTTTATCGAGCAGTACTTC; cdr3_aa: CASSPRGTGFIEQYF
d_call: TRBD2; v_call: TRBV6-4; clone_size: .; j_call: TRBJ2-1; cdr3_nt: TGTGCCAGCAGTGCAGCGGGGGGGGCGTCTGGTGAGCAGTTCTTC; cdr3_aa: CASSAAGGASGEQFF
d_call: .; v_call: TRBV7-6; clone_size: .; j_call: TRBJ1-1; cdr3_nt: TGTGCCAGCAGGAGGTCACAGAACACTGAAGCTTTCTTT; cdr3_aa: CASRRSQNTEAFF
d_call: .; v_call: TRBV4-3; clone_size: .; j_call: TRBJ2-7; cdr3_nt: TGCGCCAGCAGCCAAGATCTTACGGTCCTTAAGTACTTC; cdr3_aa: CASSQDLTVLKYF
d_call: .; v_call: TRBV13; clone_size: few; j_call: TRBJ1-6; cdr3_nt: TGTGCCAGCAGCTTAGACAGGGCCTCACCCCTCCACTTT; cdr3_aa: CASSLDRASPLHF
d_call: TRBD1; v_call: TRBV2; clone_size: .; j_call: TRBJ1-1; cdr3_nt: TGTGCCAGCAGTCCAACAGGGGGCGTCACTGAAGCTTTCTTT; cdr3_aa: CASSPTGGVTEAFF
d_call: .; v_call: TRBV28; clone_size: .; j_call: TRBJ2-4; cdr3_nt: TGTGCCAGCAGCCAGGACAGTTTCATAGCCAAAAACATTCAGTACTTC; cdr3_aa: CASSQDSFIAKNIQYF